Presented here are 19 T cell receptor beta chains from one specimen sequenced in a study of cytomegalovirus exposure and HLA in healthy donors. Vbeta (60) and Jbeta (13) primers were used in the PCR. The table came from immunoSEQ multiplex PCR; TCRdb's copy has only in-frame clones and leaves some out. The sample's table shows around 140,000 clones. Sequencing was carried out using PBMCs. The receptors were sampled from a man aged 18 to 35 in good health and CMV-seronegative.

J is TRBJ2-7 and V is TRBV18; D may be TRBD1 (5 bases). This CDR3 contains 12 residues. V shed 4 bases and J shed 4 bases, with 8 bases lying between them. Germline V gene sequence: CDR1 KGHSH, CDR2 LQKENI. CDR3 sequence (DNA): TGTGCCAGCTCACGCGACAGTTACGAGCAGTACTTC. It yields the protein CASSRDSYEQYF.

The chain links TRBV7-9 to TRBJ2-7; TRBD1 might be the D (5 bases). This CDR3 region has 15 residues. Trimming took 1 base from V and 0 from J, leaving 10 bases between them. CDR1 and CDR2 (germline): SEHNR, FQNEAQ (reference sequence). The CDR3: CASSLGVTDSYEQYF. CDR3 nucleotide sequence: TGTGCCAGCAGCTTAGGGGTGACAGACTCCTACGAGCAGTACTTC. The full variable domain, completed using reference TRBV7-9 and TRBJ2-7, is DTGVSQNPRHKITKRGQNVTFRCDPISEHNRLYWYRQTLGQGPEFLTYFQNEAQLEKSRLLSDRFSAERPKGSFSTLEIQRTEQGDSAMYLCASSLGVTDSYEQYFGPGTRLTVT.

The V and J genes are TRBV15 and TRBJ2-7, with TRBD1 identical over 7 bases. V gave up 3 bases and J gave up 3 bases; unmatched junction bases: 11. The germline CDR1 and CDR2 sequences are LNHNV and YYDKDF (reference sequence). The length of the CDR3 is 16 residues. CDR3 sequence: CATSSGPDRIRYEQYF. For the CDR3, the DNA is TGTGCCACCAGCAGTGGCCCGGACAGGATTCGCTACGAGCAGTACTTC. Complete variable domain (other parts from reference TRBV15 and TRBJ2-7): DAMVIQNPRYQVTQFGKPVTLSCSQTLNHNVMYWYQQKSSQAPKLLFHYYDKDFNNEADTPDNFQSRRPNTSFCFLDIRSPGLGDTAMYLCATSSGPDRIRYEQYFGPGTRLTVT.

The V and J genes are TRBV5-4 and TRBJ1-2; D perhaps matches TRBD1 (5 bases). The CDR3 totals 15 residues. Trimming pared 4 bases from V and 4 bases from J, leaving 17 bases between. Germline V gene sequence: CDR1 SGHNT, CDR2 YYREEE (reference sequence). The chain's CDR3 is CASSRPLGEGYGYTF. CDR3 in DNA: TGTGCCAGCAGCCGGCCTTTGGGGGAGGGCTATGGCTACACCTTC.

The chain recombines TRBV5-4 with TRBJ2-3; 8 positions agree with TRBD1. CDR3 length: 15 amino acids. V shed 4 bases, J shed 2 bases, and the junction held 6 bases outside the gene matches. Germline CDR1 SGHNT, CDR2 YYREEE (reference sequence). The CDR3 sequence: CASSERTGYTDTQYF. CDR3 sequence (DNA): TGTGCCAGCAGCGAAAGGACAGGGTACACAGATACGCAGTATTTT.

The genes are TRBV6-6 and TRBJ2-5; possibly TRBD2 for D (5 bases). V gave up 3 bases and J gave up 11 bases, with 13 bases separating them. The CDR3 contains 12 residues. From germline, CDR1 is MNHNY and CDR2 SVGAGI (reference sequence). The CDR3 loop is CASSYGSGEQYF. The CDR3 nucleotides read TGTGCCAGCAGTTATGGGAGCGGTGAGCAGTACTTC.

The V and J genes are TRBV5-8 and TRBJ2-3, with a weak D call TRBD2 (5 bases). With 0 bases removed from V and 4 bases from J, the gap between germline ends came to 9 bases. This CDR3 has 14 amino acids. Germline assignment: CDR1 SGHTS and CDR2 YDEGEE. The DNA for the CDR3 is TGTGCCAGCAGCTTGGAACTAGTGGCAGATACGCAGTATTTT. Its translation is CASSLELVADTQYF.

This chain joins TRBV7-2 and TRBJ1-1, with 7 positions matching TRBD1. Germline trimming cut 4 bases from V and 4 bases from J; bases unmatched to any gene: 9. The length of the CDR3 is 15 residues. Germline CDR1 reads SGHTA; CDR2 reads FQGNSA. DNA for the CDR3: TGTGCCAGCAGCTCGGGACAGCCAGGCGGCACTGAAGCTTTCTTT. Its translation is CASSSGQPGGTEAFF.

The chain combines TRBV5-6 with TRBJ2-7; 7 positions agree with TRBD1. The CDR3 covers 13 residues. Per the germline V gene, CDR1 is SGHDT and CDR2 is YYEEEE. After removal of 0 bases from V and 4 bases from J, the junction contained 1 base not matched to a gene. The CDR3 region has the DNA TGTGCCAGCAGCTTGGCGACAGGGTACGAGCAGTACTTC. As protein: CASSLATGYEQYF.

The genes are TRBV19 and TRBJ2-7; 10 bases agree with TRBD2. Losses at the gene ends were 7 bases for V and 4 bases for J; bases not matched to a gene: 4. There are 13 residues in the CDR3. Germline loops: CDR1 LNHDA, CDR2 SQIVND (reference sequence). Written as DNA, the CDR3 is TGTGCCAGTAAGGCTAGCGGGGGTTACGAGCAGTACTTC. Translated, it gives CASKASGGYEQYF.

The rearrangement joins TRBV30 to TRBJ1-2; TRBD1 is a possible D gene (5 bases). Trimming shortened V by 5 bases and J by 10 bases, and 17 bases separated the two germline ends. The CDR3 covers 12 residues. Per germline, CDR1 GTSNPN and CDR2 SVGIG (reference sequence). The CDR3 spells CAWEEGSRAYTF. CDR3 in DNA: TGTGCCTGGGAGGAGGGATCCAGGGCCTACACCTTC.

This chain connects TRBV5-4 to TRBJ1-2, with D uncertain. The germline CDR1 and CDR2 sequences are SGHNT and YYREEE (reference sequence). The V end was cut by 0 bases, the J end by 5 bases, with 8 bases between. The CDR3 runs 13 residues. The CDR3 region is CASSLVTQYGYTF. In DNA form, the CDR3 reads TGTGCCAGCAGCTTGGTTACACAGTATGGCTACACCTTC.

The chain recombines TRBV30 with TRBJ1-1, with no clear D. The germline CDR1 and CDR2 sequences are GTSNPN and SVGIG (reference sequence). V was cut by 5 bases and J by 2 bases, with 12 bases left in between. CDR3 length: 13 amino acids. CDR3 bases: TGTGCCTGGTCGAACACCTTCAACACTGAAGCTTTCTTT. Translated, it gives CAWSNTFNTEAFF.

The CDR3, as DNA: TGTGCCAGCAGCTTAGCGGGAGCGAACGGGGAGCTGTTTTTT. Translating gives CASSLAGANGELFF. The gene calls are TRBV5-4 and TRBJ2-2; 8 bases are shared with TRBD2. CDR1 SGHNT and CDR2 YYREEE come from the germline V gene (reference sequence). The length of the CDR3 is 14 residues. V dropped 2 bases and J dropped 7; count of bases not matched to a gene: 4.

This chain joins TRBV5-4 and TRBJ2-5, with TRBD2 as a possible D gene (6 bases). The V and J ends lost 0 bases and 7 bases respectively, with 13 bases between them. The CDR3 runs 14 residues. Germline CDR1 is SGHNT and CDR2 is YYREEE (reference sequence). In nucleotides, the CDR3 is TGTGCCAGCAGCTTGGACACATTGGAGGGGACCCAGTACTTC. Translated, it gives CASSLDTLEGTQYF.

CDR3 region: CASSRSVGARVYGYTF. The CDR3 DNA reads TGTGCCAGCAGCCGTTCCGTAGGGGCCCGTGTCTATGGCTACACCTTC. The V call is TRBV11-2, the J call TRBJ1-2, with D possibly being TRBD1 (5 bases). This CDR3 has 16 amino acids. Per the germline V gene, CDR1 is SGHAT and CDR2 is FQNNGV. Deletions cut 5 bases from V and 4 bases from J, with 20 bases between.

This chain connects TRBV6-1 to TRBJ1-2; D gene ambiguous. From germline, CDR1 is MNHNS and CDR2 SASEGT. Trimming took 2 bases from V and 2 from J, leaving 6 bases between them. The length of the CDR3 is 13 residues. The CDR3 reads CASSETRNYGYTF. CDR3 nucleotides: TGTGCCAGCAGTGAAACCAGGAACTATGGCTACACCTTC.

V usage is TRBV11-3 and J usage is TRBJ1-4, with 9 bases identical to TRBD1. Trimming took 5 bases from V and 2 from J; bases not matched to a gene: 3. In germline, CDR1 is SGHNT, CDR2 YENEEA. The CDR3 has 15 residues. The CDR3 bases are TGTGCCAGCAGCCTAGGGACAGGGACTAATGAAAAACTGTTTTTT. Protein product: CASSLGTGTNEKLFF.

The chain recombines TRBV9 with TRBJ2-3; no clear D gene. CDR1 is SGDLS and CDR2 is YYNGEE in the germline V gene. V was trimmed by 0 bases and J by 6 bases, leaving 5 bases between them. The CDR3 contains 12 residues. Written as DNA, the CDR3 is TGTGCCAGCAGCGTAGAGCTTGATACGCAGTATTTT. As protein: CASSVELDTQYF. The full variable domain, its missing parts supplied by reference TRBV9 and TRBJ2-3, is DSGVTQTPKHLITATGQRVTLRCSPRSGDLSVYWYQQSLDQGLQFLIQYYNGEERAKGNILERFSAQQFPDLHSELNLSSLELGDSALYFCASSVELDTQYFGPGTRLTVL.